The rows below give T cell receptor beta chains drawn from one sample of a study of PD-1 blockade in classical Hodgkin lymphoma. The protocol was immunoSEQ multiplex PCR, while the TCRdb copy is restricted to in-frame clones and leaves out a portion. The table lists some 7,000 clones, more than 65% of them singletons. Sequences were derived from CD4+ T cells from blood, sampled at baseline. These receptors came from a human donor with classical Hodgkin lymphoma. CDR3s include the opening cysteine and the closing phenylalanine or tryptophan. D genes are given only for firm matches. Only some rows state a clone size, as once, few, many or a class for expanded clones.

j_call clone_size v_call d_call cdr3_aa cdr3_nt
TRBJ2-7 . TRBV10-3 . CAISDMSEQYF TGTGCCATCAGTGATATGAGCGAGCAGTACTTC
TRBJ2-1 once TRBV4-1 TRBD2 CASSQVTSGRGGEQFF TGCGCCAGCAGCCAAGTCACTAGCGGGAGGGGAGGTGAGCAGTTCTTC
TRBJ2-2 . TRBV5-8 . CASSSRGTNTGELFF TGTGCCAGCAGCTCAAGGGGGACGAACACCGGGGAGCTGTTTTTT
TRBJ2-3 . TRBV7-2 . CASSLVGGWSDTQYF TGTGCCAGCAGCTTAGTAGGGGGTTGGTCAGATACGCAGTATTTT
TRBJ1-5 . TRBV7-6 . CASSTIPGGLFNQPQHF TGTGCCAGCAGCACAATCCCCGGGGGGCTTTTCAATCAGCCCCAGCATTTT
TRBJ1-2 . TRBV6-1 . CASSQGLSYGYTF TGTGCCAGCAGTCAGGGTCTAAGCTATGGCTACACCTTC
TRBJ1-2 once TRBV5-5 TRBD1 CASSQGQQSYGYTF TGTGCCAGCAGCCAGGGACAGCAGTCCTATGGCTACACCTTC
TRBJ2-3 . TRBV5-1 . CASSRQVAEADTQYF TGCGCCAGCAGCCGCCAAGTGGCGGAGGCAGATACGCAGTATTTT
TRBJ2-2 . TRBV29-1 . CSVGGNGANTGELFF TGCAGCGTGGGGGGAAATGGGGCGAACACCGGGGAGCTGTTTTTT
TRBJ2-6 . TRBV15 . CATSSRSGANVLTF TGTGCCACCAGCTCCCGCTCTGGGGCCAACGTCCTGACTTTC
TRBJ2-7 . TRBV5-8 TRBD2 CASSFLAGGAYEQYF TGTGCCAGCAGTTTTCTAGCGGGAGGAGCGTACGAGCAGTACTTC
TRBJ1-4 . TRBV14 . CASSQQGVEKLFF TGTGCCAGCAGCCAGCAGGGAGTTGAAAAACTGTTTTTT
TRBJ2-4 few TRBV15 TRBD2 CATSRVSGTGNIQYF TGTGCCACCAGCAGGGTGAGCGGGACGGGAAACATTCAGTACTTC
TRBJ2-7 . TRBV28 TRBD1 CASSFVGGRYEQYF TGTGCCAGCAGTTTCGTAGGGGGCAGATACGAGCAGTACTTC
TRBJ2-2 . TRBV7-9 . CASPTGANTGELFF TGTGCCAGCCCAACCGGGGCGAACACCGGGGAGCTGTTTTTT
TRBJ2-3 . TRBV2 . CASSVSRGATDTQYF TGTGCCAGCAGTGTGTCTAGAGGGGCCACAGATACGCAGTATTTT
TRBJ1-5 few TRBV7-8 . CASSLTWIGGPERGGNQPQHF TGTGCCAGCAGCTTAACGTGGATCGGTGGGCCAGAAAGAGGTGGCAATCAGCCCCAGCATTTT
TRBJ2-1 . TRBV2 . CASRGPRGEGEQFF TGTGCCAGCAGGGGTCCCCGCGGGGAAGGTGAGCAGTTCTTC
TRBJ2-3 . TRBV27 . CASSLSISLRWGSTDTQYF TGTGCCAGCAGTTTATCGATTAGTTTGCGGTGGGGGAGCACAGATACGCAGTATTTT
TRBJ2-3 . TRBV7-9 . CASSVSRFYTDTQYF TGTGCCAGCAGCGTTTCGCGGTTTTACACAGATACGCAGTATTTT
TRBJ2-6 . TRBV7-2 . CASSVYSGANVLTF TGTGCCAGCAGCGTCTACTCTGGGGCCAACGTCCTGACTTTC
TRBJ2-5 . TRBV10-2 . CASTSDPIGEQYF TGCGCCAGCACTTCCGACCCAATAGGGGAGCAGTACTTC
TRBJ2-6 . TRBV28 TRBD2 CASSYLGTCGRSGANVLTF TGTGCCAGCAGTTACCTTGGGACTTGCGGGAGGTCTGGGGCCAACGTCCTGACTTTC
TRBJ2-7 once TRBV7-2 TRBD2 CASSLVASGKLYEQYF TGTGCCAGCAGCTTAGTGGCTAGCGGGAAACTCTACGAGCAGTACTTC
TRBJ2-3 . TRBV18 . CASSPRLADTQYF TGTGCCAGCTCACCTCGCCTCGCAGATACGCAGTATTTT
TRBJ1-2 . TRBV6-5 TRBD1 CASSQGQGNYGYTF TGTGCCAGCAGCCAGGGACAGGGGAACTATGGCTACACCTTC
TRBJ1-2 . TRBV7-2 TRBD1 CASSLVEQGNYGYTF TGTGCCAGCAGCTTAGTCGAACAGGGGAACTATGGCTACACCTTC
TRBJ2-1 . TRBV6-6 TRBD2 CASSYFSGNYNEQFF TGTGCCAGCAGTTACTTTAGCGGGAACTACAATGAGCAGTTCTTC
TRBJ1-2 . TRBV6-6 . CASSYSRGDGYTF TGTGCCAGCAGTTACTCGAGGGGTGATGGCTACACCTTC
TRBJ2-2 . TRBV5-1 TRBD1 CASSSKRTGGNTGELFF TGCGCCAGCAGCTCAAAACGGACAGGGGGGAACACCGGGGAGCTGTTTTTT
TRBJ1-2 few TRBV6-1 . CASPGRSFPGYTF TGTGCCAGCCCGGGACGGTCCTTTCCTGGCTACACCTTC
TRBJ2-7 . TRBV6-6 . CASGIAYEQYF TGTGCCAGCGGGATCGCCTACGAGCAGTACTTC
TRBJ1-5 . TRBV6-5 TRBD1 CATSTGTGVQPQHF TGTGCCACGTCCACCGGGACAGGGGTTCAGCCCCAGCATTTT